Listed below are T cell receptor beta chains from one sample, sequenced in a study of T cells in Graves' hyperthyroidism and ophthalmopathy. TCRdb processed the multiplex PCR reads anew with MiXCR; each CDR3 protein has one entry. The sample holds approximately 400,000 distinct CDR3 sequences, approximately 15% seen once. Material: blood. The receptors were sampled from a young woman with Graves' hyperthyroidism that later progressed to Graves' ophthalmopathy. CDR3s include the opening cysteine and the closing phenylalanine or tryptophan. The order of the fields is V gene, CDR3 protein.

V: TRBV15; CDR3: CATSRDKRKTYNEQFF
V: TRBV28; CDR3: CASSTYEQYF
V: TRBV7-9; CDR3: CASSLASTDTQYF
V: TRBV2; CDR3: CASSGQTSGRAGRIVADTQYF
V: TRBV20-1; CDR3: CSASILAGVVDTQYF
V: TRBV2; CDR3: CASSESGRGGNEQFF
V: TRBV30; CDR3: CAWSNGVSTDTQYF
V: TRBV10-3; CDR3: CAISELGQDDTGELFF
V: TRBV7-2; CDR3: CASSLRLWEVPKNIQYF
V: TRBV13; CDR3: CASSLVAGYGSNEQFF
V: TRBV6-1; CDR3: CASTLADSYSNQPQHF
V: TRBV4-2; CDR3: CASSQDSFGQMEGYTF
V: TRBV7-8; CDR3: CASSSRQLREGTEAFF
V: TRBV9; CDR3: CASSVGRGFPYNEQFF
V: TRBV28; CDR3: CASSAENYGYTF
V: TRBV28; CDR3: CASSLSSGPPYEQYF
V: TRBV3-1; CDR3: CASSQGFTGARGNTIYF
V: TRBV18; CDR3: CASSSGAVEETQYF
V: TRBV28; CDR3: CASSTGITNEKLFF
V: TRBV2; CDR3: CASGEPKRGVSETQYF
V: TRBV7-9; CDR3: CASSLQGTSVWDEQFF
V: TRBV12-3/TRBV12-4; CDR3: CASSLSGVGSNQPQHF
V: TRBV18; CDR3: CASSPQDSSYEQYF
V: TRBV30; CDR3: CAWRRIAADTQYF